This TCR beta chain was recovered during a study of blood T cell repertoires in COVID-19. Germline-derived CDR1 and CDR2 are GTSNPN and SVGIG (reference sequence). CDR3 length equals 15 residues. Trimming took 0 bases from V and 11 from J; bases not matched to a gene: 11. Clones were sequenced by immunoSEQ multiplex PCR, and TCRdb holds only the in-frame ones, with some missing. The data contain roughly 400,000 clones, around 89% of them singletons. Recruitment covered under 25 US areas and drew participants whose ages spanned about 18 to 89 years. Sample: PBMCs or T cells enriched from blood (not recorded which). This TCR came from a man aged 25 to 45 who had recovered from COVID-19. The chain employs TRBV30 and TRBJ1-5; TRBD1 aligns across 9 bases. Written as DNA, the CDR3 is TGTGCCTGGAGTGTTGCCGGACAGGGGTCTCGGGCCCAGCATTTT. Its protein is CAWSVAGQGSRAQHF.